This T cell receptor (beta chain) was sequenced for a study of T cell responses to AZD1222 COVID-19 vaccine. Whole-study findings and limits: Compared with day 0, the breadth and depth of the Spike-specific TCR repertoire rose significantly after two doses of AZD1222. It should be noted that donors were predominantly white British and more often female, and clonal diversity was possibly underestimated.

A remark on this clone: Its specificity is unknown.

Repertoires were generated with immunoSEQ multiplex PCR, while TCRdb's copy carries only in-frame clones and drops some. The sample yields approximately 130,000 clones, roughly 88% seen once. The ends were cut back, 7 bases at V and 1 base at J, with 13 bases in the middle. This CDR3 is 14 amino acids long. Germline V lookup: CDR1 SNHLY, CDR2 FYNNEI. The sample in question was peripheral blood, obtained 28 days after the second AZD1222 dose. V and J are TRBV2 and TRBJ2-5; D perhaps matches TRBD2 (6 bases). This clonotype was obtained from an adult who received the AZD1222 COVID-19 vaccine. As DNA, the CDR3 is TGTGCCAGCACAGTGGGCGGGGCCCAAGAGACCCAGTACTTC. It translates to CASTVGGAQETQYF. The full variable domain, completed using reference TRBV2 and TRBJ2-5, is EPEVTQTPSHQVTQMGQEVILRCVPISNHLYFYWYRQILGQKVEFLVSFYNNEISEKSEIFDDQFSVERPDGSNFTLKIRSTKLEDSAMYFCASTVGGAQETQYFGPGTRLLVL.